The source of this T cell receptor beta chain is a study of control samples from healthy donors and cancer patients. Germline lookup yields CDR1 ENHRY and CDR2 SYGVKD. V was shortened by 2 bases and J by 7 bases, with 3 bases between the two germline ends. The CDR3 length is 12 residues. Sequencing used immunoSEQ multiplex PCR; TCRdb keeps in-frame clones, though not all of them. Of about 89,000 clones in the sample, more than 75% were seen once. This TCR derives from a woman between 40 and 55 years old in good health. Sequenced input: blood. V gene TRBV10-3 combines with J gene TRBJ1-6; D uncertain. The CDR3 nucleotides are TGTGCCATCAGTGAGGGGAATTCACCCCTCCACTTT. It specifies CAISEGNSPLHF.